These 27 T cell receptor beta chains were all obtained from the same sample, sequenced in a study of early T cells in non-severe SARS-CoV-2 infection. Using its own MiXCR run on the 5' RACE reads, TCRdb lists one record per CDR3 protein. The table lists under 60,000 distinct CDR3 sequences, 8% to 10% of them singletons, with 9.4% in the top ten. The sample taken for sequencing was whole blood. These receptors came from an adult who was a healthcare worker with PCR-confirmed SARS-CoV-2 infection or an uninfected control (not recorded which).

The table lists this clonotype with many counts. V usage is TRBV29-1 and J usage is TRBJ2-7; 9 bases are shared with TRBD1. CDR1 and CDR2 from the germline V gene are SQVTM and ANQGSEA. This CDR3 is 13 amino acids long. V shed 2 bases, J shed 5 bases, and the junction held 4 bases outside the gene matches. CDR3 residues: CSVERGTGNEQYF. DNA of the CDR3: TGCAGCGTTGAACGCGGGACAGGGAACGAGCAGTACTTC.

CDR3 loop: CASSRRTTEAFF. CDR3 nucleotide sequence: TGTGCCAGCAGCCGACGGACTACTGAAGCTTTCTTT. J is TRBJ1-1 and V is TRBV7-3; D ambiguous. V was clipped by 5 bases and J by 5 bases, with 9 bases between them. The CDR3 has 12 residues. Germline V lookup: CDR1 SGHTA, CDR2 FQGTGA.

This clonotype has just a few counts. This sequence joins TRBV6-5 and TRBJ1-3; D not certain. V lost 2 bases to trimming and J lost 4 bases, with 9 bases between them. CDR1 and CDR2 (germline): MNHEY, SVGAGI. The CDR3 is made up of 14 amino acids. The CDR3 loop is CASSYNDKGNTIYF. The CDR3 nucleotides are TGTGCCAGCAGTTACAATGATAAGGGAAACACCATATATTTT.

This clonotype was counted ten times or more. The CDR3 loop is CAHAGPTGELFF. CDR3 nucleotide sequence: TGTGCTCACGCGGGACCAACCGGGGAGCTGTTTTTT. The V and J genes are TRBV11-2 and TRBJ2-2, with D maybe TRBD2 (6 bases). Germline CDR1 and CDR2: SGHAT and FQNNGV. The CDR3 has 12 residues.

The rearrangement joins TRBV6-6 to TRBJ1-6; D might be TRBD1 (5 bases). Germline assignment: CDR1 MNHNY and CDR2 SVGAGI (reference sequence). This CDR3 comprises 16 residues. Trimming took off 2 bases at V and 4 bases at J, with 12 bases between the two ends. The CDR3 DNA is TGTGCCAGCAGTTACCACATGACAGAATATAATTCACCCCTCCACTTT. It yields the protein CASSYHMTEYNSPLHF.

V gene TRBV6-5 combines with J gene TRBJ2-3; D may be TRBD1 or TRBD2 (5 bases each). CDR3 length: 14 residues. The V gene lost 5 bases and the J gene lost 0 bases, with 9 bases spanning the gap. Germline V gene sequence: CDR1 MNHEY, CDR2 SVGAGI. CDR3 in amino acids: CASSRRDSTDTQYF. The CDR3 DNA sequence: TGTGCCAGCAGTCGCCGGGACAGCACAGATACGCAGTATTTT.

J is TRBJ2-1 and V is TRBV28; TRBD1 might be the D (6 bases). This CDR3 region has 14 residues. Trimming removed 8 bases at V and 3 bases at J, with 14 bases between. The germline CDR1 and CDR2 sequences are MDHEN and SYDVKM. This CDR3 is CASGGDTGYNEQFF. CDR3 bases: TGTGCCAGCGGTGGGGACACCGGCTACAATGAGCAGTTCTTC.

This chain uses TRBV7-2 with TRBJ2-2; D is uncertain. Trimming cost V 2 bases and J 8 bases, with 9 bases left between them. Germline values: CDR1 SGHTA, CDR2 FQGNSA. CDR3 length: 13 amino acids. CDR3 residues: CASSLSNEGELFF. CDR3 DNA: TGTGCCAGCAGCTTAAGTAATGAGGGGGAGCTGTTTTTT.

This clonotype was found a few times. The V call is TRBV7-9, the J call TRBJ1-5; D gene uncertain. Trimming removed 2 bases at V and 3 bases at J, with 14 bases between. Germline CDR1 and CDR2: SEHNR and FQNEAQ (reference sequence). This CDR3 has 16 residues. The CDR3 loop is CASSLSDLGLNQPQHF. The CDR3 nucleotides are TGTGCCAGCAGCTTAAGCGATCTCGGCCTCAATCAGCCCCAGCATTTT.

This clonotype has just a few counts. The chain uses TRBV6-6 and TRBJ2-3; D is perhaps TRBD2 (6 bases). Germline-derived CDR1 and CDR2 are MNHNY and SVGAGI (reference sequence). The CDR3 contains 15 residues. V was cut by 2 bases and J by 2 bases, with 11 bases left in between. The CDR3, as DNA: TGTGCCAGCAGTTACCGGGGGATTCCCACAGATACGCAGTATTTT. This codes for CASSYRGIPTDTQYF.

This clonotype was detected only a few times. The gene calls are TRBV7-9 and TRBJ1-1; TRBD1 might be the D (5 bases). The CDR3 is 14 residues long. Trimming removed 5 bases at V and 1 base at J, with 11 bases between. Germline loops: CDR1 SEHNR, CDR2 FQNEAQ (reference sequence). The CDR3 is CASSIGTQNTEAFF. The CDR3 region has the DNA TGTGCCAGCAGCATTGGGACTCAGAACACTGAAGCTTTCTTT.

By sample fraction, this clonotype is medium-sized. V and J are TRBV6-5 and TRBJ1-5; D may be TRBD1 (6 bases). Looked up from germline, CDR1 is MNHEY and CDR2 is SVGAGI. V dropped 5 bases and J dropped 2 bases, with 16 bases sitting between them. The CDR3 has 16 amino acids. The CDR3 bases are TGTGCCAGCAGTCCACGATTGACAGGAGGCAATCAGCCCCAGCATTTT. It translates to CASSPRLTGGNQPQHF.

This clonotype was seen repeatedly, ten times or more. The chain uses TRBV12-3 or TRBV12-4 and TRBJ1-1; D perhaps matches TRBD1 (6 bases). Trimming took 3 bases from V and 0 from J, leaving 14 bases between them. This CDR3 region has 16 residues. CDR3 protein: CASSFLGRGMNTEAFF. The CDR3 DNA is TGTGCCAGCAGTTTTCTCGGCAGGGGAATGAACACTGAAGCTTTCTTT.

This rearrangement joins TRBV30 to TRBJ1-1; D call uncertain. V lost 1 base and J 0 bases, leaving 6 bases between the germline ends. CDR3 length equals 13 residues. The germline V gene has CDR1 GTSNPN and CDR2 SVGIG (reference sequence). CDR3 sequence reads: CAWSGDMNTEAFF. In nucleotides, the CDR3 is TGTGCCTGGAGTGGTGATATGAACACTGAAGCTTTCTTT.

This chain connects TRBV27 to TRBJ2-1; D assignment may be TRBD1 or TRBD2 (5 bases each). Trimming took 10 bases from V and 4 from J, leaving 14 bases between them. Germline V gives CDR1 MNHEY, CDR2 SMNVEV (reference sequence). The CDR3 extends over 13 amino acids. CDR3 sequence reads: CATQGDGYNEQFF. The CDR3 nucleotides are TGTGCCACCCAAGGGGACGGATACAATGAGCAGTTCTTC.

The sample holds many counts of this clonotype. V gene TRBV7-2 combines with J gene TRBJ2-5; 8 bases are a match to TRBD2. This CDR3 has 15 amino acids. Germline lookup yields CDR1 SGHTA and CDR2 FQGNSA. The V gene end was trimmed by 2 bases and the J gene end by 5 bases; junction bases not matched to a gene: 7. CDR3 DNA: TGTGCCAGCAGCTTATCCAGCGGGAGCTCGGAGACCCAGTACTTC. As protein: CASSLSSGSSETQYF.

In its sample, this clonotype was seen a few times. CDR3: CASSLVLGITDTQYF. CDR3 DNA sequence: TGTGCCAGCAGCTTAGTGCTCGGCATCACAGATACGCAGTATTTT. This sequence joins TRBV11-2 and TRBJ2-3; no clear D. The V end lost 1 base, the J end lost 2 bases, and 10 bases lay between the germline ends. Germline V gives CDR1 SGHAT, CDR2 FQNNGV. The CDR3 runs 15 residues.

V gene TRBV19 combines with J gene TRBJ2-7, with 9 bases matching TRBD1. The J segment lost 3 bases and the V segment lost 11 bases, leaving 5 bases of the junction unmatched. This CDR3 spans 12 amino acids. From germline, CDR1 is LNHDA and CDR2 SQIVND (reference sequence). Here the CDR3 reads CACGTGNYEQYF. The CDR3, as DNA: TGTGCCTGTGGGACAGGGAACTACGAGCAGTACTTC.

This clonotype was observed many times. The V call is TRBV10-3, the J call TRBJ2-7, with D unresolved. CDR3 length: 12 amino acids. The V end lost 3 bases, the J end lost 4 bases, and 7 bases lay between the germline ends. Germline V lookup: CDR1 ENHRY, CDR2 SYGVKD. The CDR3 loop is CAISEMAYEQYF. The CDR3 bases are TGTGCCATCAGTGAAATGGCGTACGAGCAGTACTTC.

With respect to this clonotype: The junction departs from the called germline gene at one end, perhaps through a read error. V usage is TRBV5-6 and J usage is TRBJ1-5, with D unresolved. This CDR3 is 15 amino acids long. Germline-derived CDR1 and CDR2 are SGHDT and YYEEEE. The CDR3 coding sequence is TGTTCCAGCAGCTTCGGCGTGTATAGCAATCAGCCCCAGCATTTT. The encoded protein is CSSSFGVYSNQPQHF.

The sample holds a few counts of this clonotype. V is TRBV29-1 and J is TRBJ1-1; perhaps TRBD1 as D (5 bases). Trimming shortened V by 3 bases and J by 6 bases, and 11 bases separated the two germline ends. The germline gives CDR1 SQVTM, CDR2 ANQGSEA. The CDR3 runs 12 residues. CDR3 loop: CSVESLGPEAFF. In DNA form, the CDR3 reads TGCAGCGTTGAGAGTTTGGGGCCTGAAGCTTTCTTT.

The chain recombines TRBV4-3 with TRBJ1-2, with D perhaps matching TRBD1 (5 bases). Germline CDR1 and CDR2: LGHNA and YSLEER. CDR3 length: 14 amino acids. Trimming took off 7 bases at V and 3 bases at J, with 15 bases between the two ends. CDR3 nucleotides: TGCGCCAGCACCCCGGCGCGGGGGGACTATGGCTACACCTTC. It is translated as CASTPARGDYGYTF.

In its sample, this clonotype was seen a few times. The CDR3 sequence: CASSQDERLDTQYF. CDR3 bases: TGCGCCAGCAGCCAAGACGAGAGGCTAGATACGCAGTATTTT. This rearrangement joins TRBV4-1 to TRBJ2-3; no definite D call. The V and J ends lost 0 bases and 5 bases respectively, with 9 bases between them. The V gene's germline CDR1 is MGHRA and CDR2 YSYEKL. This CDR3 is built from 14 residues.

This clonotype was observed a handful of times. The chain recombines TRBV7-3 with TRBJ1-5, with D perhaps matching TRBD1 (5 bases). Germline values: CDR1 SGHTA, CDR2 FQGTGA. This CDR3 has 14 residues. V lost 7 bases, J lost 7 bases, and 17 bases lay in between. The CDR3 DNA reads TGTGCCAGCACCGCGGGTTCTGGGGACCAGCCCCAGCATTTT. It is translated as CASTAGSGDQPQHF.

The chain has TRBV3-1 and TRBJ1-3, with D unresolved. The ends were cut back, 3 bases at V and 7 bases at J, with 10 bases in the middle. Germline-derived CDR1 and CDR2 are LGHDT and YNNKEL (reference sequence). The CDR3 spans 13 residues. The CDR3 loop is CASSHYTENTIYF. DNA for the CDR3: TGTGCCAGCAGCCATTACACCGAGAACACCATATATTTT.

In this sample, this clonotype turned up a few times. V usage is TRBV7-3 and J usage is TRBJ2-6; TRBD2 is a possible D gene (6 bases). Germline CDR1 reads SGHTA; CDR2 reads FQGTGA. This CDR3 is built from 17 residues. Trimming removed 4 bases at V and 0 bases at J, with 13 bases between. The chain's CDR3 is CASSSPGLFSGANVLTF. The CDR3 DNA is TGTGCCAGCAGCTCTCCTGGACTATTCTCTGGGGCCAACGTCCTGACTTTC.

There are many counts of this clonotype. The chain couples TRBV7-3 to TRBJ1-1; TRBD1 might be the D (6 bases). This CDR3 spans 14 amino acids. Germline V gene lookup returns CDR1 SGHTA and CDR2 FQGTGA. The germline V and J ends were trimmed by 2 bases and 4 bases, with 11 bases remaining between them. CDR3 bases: TGTGCCAGCAGCTTATGGGGGACATCCACTGAAGCTTTCTTT. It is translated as CASSLWGTSTEAFF.